This T cell receptor (beta chain) is from a study of cytomegalovirus exposure and HLA in healthy donors. Overall study results and limits: Among TCR beta chains, those listed as cytomegalovirus-associated numbered over 150. Being indistinguishable, some V segments were excluded, TRBV6-2 and TRBV6-3 among them.

The PCR made use of 60 Vbeta and 13 Jbeta primers. Data came from immunoSEQ multiplex PCR; TCRdb stores just in-frame clones and leaves some out. Here the sample table reports 100,000 to 150,000 clones. The CDR3 runs 16 residues. The germline V gene has CDR1 SGHRS and CDR2 YFSETQ. Trimming shortened V by 0 bases and J by 5 bases, and 16 bases separated the two germline ends. Comments on this clone: The antigen is unknown.

The sequence was obtained from a young man in good health and CMV-seronegative. Sequencing used PBMCs. The genes are TRBV5-1 and TRBJ2-3; a possible D gene is TRBD1 (5 bases). CDR3 region: CASSLGAREIGDTQYF. The CDR3 DNA follows: TGCGCCAGCAGCTTGGGAGCCAGGGAAATAGGAGATACGCAGTATTTT.